This T cell receptor beta chain was documented in a study of blood T cell repertoires in COVID-19. Overall study: Italy, Spain and the United States were the sources of the convalescent and acute COVID-19 samples. PBMCs, B-cell-depleted T cells, or T cells were the source of the cDNA or gDNA that made up the material.

In the original analysis: By means of reference gene primer amplification, nucleated cell counts were estimated. Repertoires were generated with immunoSEQ multiplex PCR, while TCRdb's copy carries only in-frame clones and drops some. The DNA was the basis for D and trimming; V, J and clone size are from that table. The sample shows hundreds of thousands of clones, roughly 85% of them seen only once. J lost 4 bases, V lost 0 bases, and 4 bases had no gene match. CDR1 and CDR2 (germline): MNHEY, SVGAGI. The CDR3 is 16 amino acids. Material: peripheral blood. The chain has TRBV6-5 and TRBJ2-1, with TRBD2 identical over 9 bases. This TCR was sampled from a man in his fifties with active or convalescent COVID-19. The CDR3 region has the DNA TGTGCCAGCAGTTACTCTGCGAGCGGGGGGTACAATGAGCAGTTCTTC. Protein sequence: CASSYSASGGYNEQFF.